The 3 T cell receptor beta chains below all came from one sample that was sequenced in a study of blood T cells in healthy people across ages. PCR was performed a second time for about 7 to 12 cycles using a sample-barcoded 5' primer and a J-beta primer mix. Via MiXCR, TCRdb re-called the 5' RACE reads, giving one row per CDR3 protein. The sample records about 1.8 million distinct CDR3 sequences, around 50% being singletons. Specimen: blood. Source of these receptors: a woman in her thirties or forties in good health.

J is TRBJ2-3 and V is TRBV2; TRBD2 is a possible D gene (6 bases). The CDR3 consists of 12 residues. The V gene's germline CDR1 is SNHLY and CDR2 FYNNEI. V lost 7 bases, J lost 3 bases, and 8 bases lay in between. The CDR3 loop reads CASTGETDTQYF. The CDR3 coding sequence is TGTGCCAGCACGGGAGAGACAGATACGCAGTATTTT.

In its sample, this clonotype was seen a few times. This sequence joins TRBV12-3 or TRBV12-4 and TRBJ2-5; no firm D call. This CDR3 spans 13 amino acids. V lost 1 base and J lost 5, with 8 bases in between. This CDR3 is CASSLDAWETQYF. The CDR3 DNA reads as TGTGCCAGCAGTTTAGACGCTTGGGAGACCCAGTACTTC.

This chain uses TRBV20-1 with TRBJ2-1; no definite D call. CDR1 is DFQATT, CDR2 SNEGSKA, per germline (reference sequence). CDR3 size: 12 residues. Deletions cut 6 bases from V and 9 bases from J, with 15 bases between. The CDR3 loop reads CSAVAFQIEQFF. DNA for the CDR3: TGCAGTGCGGTGGCATTCCAAATTGAGCAGTTCTTC.